The clone carrying this TCR beta chain was recorded at least ten times. Antigen: not known. Specified time point: newly diagnosed GD, antithyroid drugs for less than 3 months. The TCR library was made from RNA that had been extracted from PBMCs in TRIzol. Each patient gave approximately 9.2 milliliters of EDTA-anticoagulated peripheral blood. This specimen comes from a study of regulatory T cells in long-lasting Graves disease. Regarding the study as a whole: New patients shared fewer public clonotypes (roughly 910) than persistent patients did (approximately 3,000).

This CDR3 has 12 amino acids. Germline CDR1 reads SGHAT; CDR2 reads FQNNGV. V was shortened by 7 bases and J by 7 bases, with 14 bases between the two germline ends. Through Arm-PCR of CDR3 regions and iRepertoire HTBI primers, TCR beta libraries were built. One entry per CDR3 protein results from TCRdb running MiXCR on the multiplex PCR reads. Of 600,000 to 650,000 distinct CDR3 sequences listed, under 20% are singletons. This sample was also put to use in a study of T cells in Graves' hyperthyroidism and ophthalmopathy. From that report: Primed by the HTBI set, a first-round RT-PCR was run on the TCR CDR3. Stable hyperthyroidism was told apart from ophthalmopathy by a model built on 13 V-J features.

This chain connects TRBV11-2 to TRBJ2-7; the D gene is possibly TRBD2 (7 bases). Sequences were derived from peripheral blood mononuclear cells (PBMCs), sampled at new diagnosis, from a patient treated with antithyroid drugs. This clonotype was sampled from a woman in her 30s with Graves disease. CDR3 sequence reads: CASTSGEGEQYF. The CDR3 DNA is TGTGCCAGCACATCAGGGGAGGGAGAGCAGTACTTC. The full variable domain, in which reference TRBV11-2 and TRBJ2-7 provide the parts outside the CDR3, is EAGVAQSPRYKIIEKRQSVAFWCNPISGHATLYWYQQILGQGPKLLIQFQNNGVVDDSQLPKDRFSAERLKGVDSTLKIQPAKLEDSAVYLCASTSGEGEQYFGPGTRLTVT.